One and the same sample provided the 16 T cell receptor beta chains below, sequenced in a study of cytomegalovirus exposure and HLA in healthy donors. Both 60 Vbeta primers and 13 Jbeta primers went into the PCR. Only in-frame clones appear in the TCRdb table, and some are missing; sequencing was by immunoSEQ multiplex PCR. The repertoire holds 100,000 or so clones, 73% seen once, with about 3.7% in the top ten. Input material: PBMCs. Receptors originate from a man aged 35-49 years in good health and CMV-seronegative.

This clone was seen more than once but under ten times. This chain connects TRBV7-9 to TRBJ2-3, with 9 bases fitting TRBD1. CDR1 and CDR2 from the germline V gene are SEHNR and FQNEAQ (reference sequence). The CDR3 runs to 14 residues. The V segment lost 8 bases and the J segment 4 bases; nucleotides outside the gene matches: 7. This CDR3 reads CASGRDRVPDTQYF. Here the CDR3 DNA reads TGTGCCAGCGGCCGGGACAGGGTTCCAGATACGCAGTATTTT.

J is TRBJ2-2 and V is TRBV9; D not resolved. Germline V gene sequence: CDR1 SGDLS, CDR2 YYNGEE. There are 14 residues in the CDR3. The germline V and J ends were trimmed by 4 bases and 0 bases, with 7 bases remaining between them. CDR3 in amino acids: CASSPGANTGELFF. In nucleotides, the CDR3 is TGTGCCAGCAGCCCCGGAGCGAACACCGGGGAGCTGTTTTTT.

The CDR3 nucleotides are TGTGCCATCACTTCCGGACTAGTTACCTACGAGCAGTACTTC. Its translation is CAITSGLVTYEQYF. This chain joins TRBV10-3 and TRBJ2-7; TRBD2 matches at 7 bases. V was clipped by 7 bases and J by 2 bases; unmatched bases: 8. This CDR3 has 14 residues. Germline V lookup: CDR1 ENHRY, CDR2 SYGVKD.

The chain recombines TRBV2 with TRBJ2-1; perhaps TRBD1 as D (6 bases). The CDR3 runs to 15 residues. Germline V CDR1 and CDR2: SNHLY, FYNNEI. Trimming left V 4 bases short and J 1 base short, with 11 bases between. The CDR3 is CASSGQGRSYNEQFF. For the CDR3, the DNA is TGTGCCAGCAGTGGTCAGGGGAGATCCTACAATGAGCAGTTCTTC.

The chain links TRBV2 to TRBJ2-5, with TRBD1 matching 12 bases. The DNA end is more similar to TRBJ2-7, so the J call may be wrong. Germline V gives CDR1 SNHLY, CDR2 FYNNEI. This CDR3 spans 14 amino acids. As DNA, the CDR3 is TGTGCCAGCAGTGAGGGGACAGGGGGCTTCGAGCAGTACTTC. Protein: CASSEGTGGFEQYF.

CDR3 sequence reads: CASSLTSGGAGETQYF. Here the CDR3 DNA reads TGTGCCAGCAGCTTGACTAGCGGGGGGGCTGGGGAGACCCAGTACTTC. This sequence joins TRBV5-4 and TRBJ2-5, with 13 bases matching TRBD2. The CDR3 sequence is 16 residues long. The ends lost 1 base at V and 5 bases at J; junction bases unmatched: 5. Per the germline V gene, CDR1 is SGHNT and CDR2 is YYREEE (reference sequence). Filled out from reference TRBV5-4 and TRBJ2-5, the complete variable domain reads ETGVTQSPTHLIKTRGQQVTLRCSSQSGHNTVSWYQQALGQGPQFIFQYYREEENGRGNFPPRFSGLQFPNYSSELNVNALELDDSALYLCASSLTSGGAGETQYFGPGTRLLVL.

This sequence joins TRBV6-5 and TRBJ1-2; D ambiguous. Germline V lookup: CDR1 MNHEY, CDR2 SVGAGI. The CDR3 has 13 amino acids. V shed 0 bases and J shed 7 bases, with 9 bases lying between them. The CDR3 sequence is CASSYSSVRGYTF. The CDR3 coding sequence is TGTGCCAGCAGTTACTCGAGCGTGCGTGGCTACACCTTC.

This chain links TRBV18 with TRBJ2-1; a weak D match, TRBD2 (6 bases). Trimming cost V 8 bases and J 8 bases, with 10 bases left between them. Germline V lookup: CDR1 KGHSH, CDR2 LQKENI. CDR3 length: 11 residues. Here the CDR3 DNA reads TGTGCCAGCACCAGACTAGATGAGCAGTTCTTC. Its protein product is CASTRLDEQFF.

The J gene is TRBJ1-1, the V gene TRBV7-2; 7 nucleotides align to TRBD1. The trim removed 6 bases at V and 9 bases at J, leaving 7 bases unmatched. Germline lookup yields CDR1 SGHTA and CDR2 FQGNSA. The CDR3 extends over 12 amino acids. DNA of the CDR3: TGTGCCAGCAGATCCGGACAGGCACAAGCTTTCTTT. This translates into CASRSGQAQAFF.

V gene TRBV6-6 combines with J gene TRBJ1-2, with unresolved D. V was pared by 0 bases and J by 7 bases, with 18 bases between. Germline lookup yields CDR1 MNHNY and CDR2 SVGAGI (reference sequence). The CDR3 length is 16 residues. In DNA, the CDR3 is TGTGCCAGCAGTTACTCGGGTTTGAGAGGTTTGCGTGGCTACACCTTC. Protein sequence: CASSYSGLRGLRGYTF.

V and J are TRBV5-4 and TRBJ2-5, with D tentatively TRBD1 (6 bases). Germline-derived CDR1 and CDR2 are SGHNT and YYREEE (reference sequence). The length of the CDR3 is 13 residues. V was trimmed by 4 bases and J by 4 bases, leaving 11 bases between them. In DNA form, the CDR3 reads TGTGCCAGCAGCGGCGGACAGCTAGAGACCCAGTACTTC. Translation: CASSGGQLETQYF.

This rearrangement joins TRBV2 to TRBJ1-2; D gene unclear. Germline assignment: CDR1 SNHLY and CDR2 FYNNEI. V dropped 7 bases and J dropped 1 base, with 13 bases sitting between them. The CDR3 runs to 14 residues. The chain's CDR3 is CASTKESFNYGYTF. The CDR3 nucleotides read TGTGCCAGCACTAAGGAGTCGTTTAACTATGGCTACACCTTC.

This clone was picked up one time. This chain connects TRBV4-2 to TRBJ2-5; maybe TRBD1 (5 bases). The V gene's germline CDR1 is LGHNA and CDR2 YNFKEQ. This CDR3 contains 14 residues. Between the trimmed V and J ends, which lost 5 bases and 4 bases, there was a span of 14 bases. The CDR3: CASSWGRGRETQYF. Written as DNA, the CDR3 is TGTGCCAGCAGCTGGGGAAGGGGCAGAGAGACCCAGTACTTC.

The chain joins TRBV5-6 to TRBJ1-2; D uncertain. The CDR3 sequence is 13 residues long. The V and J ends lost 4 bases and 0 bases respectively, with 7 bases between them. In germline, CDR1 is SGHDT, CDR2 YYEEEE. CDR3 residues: CASSTTPNYGYTF. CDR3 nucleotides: TGTGCCAGCAGCACCACACCTAACTATGGCTACACCTTC.

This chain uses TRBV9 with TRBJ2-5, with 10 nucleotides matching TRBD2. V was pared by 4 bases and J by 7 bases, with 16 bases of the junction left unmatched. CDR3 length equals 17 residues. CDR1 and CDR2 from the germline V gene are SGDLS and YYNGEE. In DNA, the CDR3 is TGTGCCAGCAGCCTCCCTCGCAAGAGCGGGGGGGCGGTGACCCAGTACTTC. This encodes CASSLPRKSGGAVTQYF.

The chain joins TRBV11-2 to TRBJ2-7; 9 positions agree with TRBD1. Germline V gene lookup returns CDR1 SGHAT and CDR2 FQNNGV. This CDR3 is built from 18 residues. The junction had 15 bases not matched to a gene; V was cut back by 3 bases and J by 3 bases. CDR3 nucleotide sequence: TGTGCCAGCAGCTTTCAGGACGAACAGGGGGCTGTTGGCTACGAGCAGTACTTC. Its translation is CASSFQDEQGAVGYEQYF.